This T cell receptor (beta chain) is drawn from a study of blood T cell repertoires in COVID-19 (dated by TCRdb to the early 2020s). For the wider study: The collaborator samples originated in the United States, Italy and Spain and spanned the acute and convalescent phases of COVID-19. The material from the prospective study consisted of cDNA or gDNA derived from T cells, B-cell-depleted T cells, or PBMCs. Subjects who had been exposed to COVID-19, were actively infected with it, or had recovered from it provided the deeply sampled blood TCRbeta repertoires that made up the dataset. The repertoires were made available in a free public database intended to serve as a resource for research on the immune response to SARS-CoV-2. The samples were drawn from the first 160 participants of the ongoing ImmuneRACE study and from under 1,500 subjects provided by 6 global collaborators. Nearly every sample came with metadata listing a de-identified subject ID, COVID-19 status, age in years and sex. Where available, HLA class I and class II types were obtained from metadata supplied by the sample provider rather than from assay-based typing. Study-wide conclusions, independent of this receptor: The quantity of clinical and demographic metadata differed by source and by participant and was supplied without curation.

In the prospective study, participants were roughly 18 to 95 years old, resided in about two dozen geographic areas of the United States, and were enrolled through a virtual design. In the prospective study, cohorts were assigned on the basis of participant-reported clinical history obtained from a screening survey and a study questionnaire. Recovered participants in ImmuneRACE Cohort 3 were defined by two consecutive negative NP/OP PCR tests, clearance by a healthcare professional, or resolution of symptoms. Each participant in the prospective study had whole blood, serum and a nasopharyngeal or oropharyngeal swab collected by mobile phlebotomists. Prospective study participants could optionally give additional blood draws and questionnaires over an approximately 2-month period. Blood samples from the prospective study were shipped frozen or at room temperature prior to DNA extraction. The immunoSEQ Assay, a bias-controlled multiplex PCR, was used to amplify TCRbeta CDR3 regions from genomic DNA. The source study handled its data this way. The number of nucleated cells in each sample was estimated from the amplification of reference gene primers within the assay. To quantify the absolute abundance of each unique TCRbeta CDR3 rearrangement, sequence reads were collapsed and filtered. Productive Simpson clonality was computed per sample as the square root of Simpson's diversity index over productive rearrangements. The immuneACCESS repertoire file appears here via TCRdb, limited to in-frame rearrangements. These files lack a portion of the clones; in checked studies, under half of the deficit traces to unresolved V genes, and the cause of the others is not known. That table supplies the V and J calls and clone size; D and trimming were determined from the DNA. The table for this sample lists a few hundred thousand clones; about nine tenths of them were counted only once. The ten biggest clones cover more than 9% of the sample.

Trimming at the junction amounts to 4 bases on V and 1 base on J, and the germline ends lie 8 bases apart. The CDR3 numbers 14 residues from cysteine through phenylalanine. The only DNA kept is the CDR3, 42 bases in frame from the first base. CDR1 and CDR2 were assigned from the germline V gene as SGDLS and YYNGEE. Regarding this clone: This clone's antigen is unknown. No base quality information exists; no much larger clone differs at one position.

The specimen sequenced was PBMCs or T cells enriched from blood (not recorded which). This receptor was identified in a woman aged 18 to 35 who had recovered from COVID-19. Recombination joined TRBV9 with TRBJ2-2; the D segment cannot be called with confidence. The DNA sequence reads TGTGCCAGCAGCCCGAACAGGAACACCGGGGAGCTGTTTTTT. This gives the protein CASSPNRNTGELFF.